Sequencing of this T cell receptor (beta chain) was carried out in a study of T cell responses to AZD1222 COVID-19 vaccine (dated by TCRdb to the early 2020s). About the investigation overall: TCR sequencing was performed for fewer than 250 trial participants, of whom around 200 were given two doses of AZD1222 and around 25 were given two doses of MenACWY control vaccine. Trial participants were enrolled by age into subgroups of 18-55, 56-69 and 70-plus years, and around 140, 26 and 57 TCR-sequenced participants, respectively, were included in these subgroups. General study outcomes and caveats: Participants were mostly white British, with more females than males. The authors suggested clonal diversity may have been underestimated. Conclusions about previously exposed vaccinees are limited, since just 5 or 6 AZD1222 recipients were seropositive for SARS-CoV-2 at baseline. Epitopes outside the regions mutated in the B.1.351 and B.1.1.7 variants were reportedly recognized by nearly half of the unique spike-specific TCRs. No day 14 peak-response samples were available, so repertoires were characterized only after the peak T cell response. CD4 TCRs associated with the vaccine covered the entire spike protein, and the dominant responses were in regions 160-218 and 743-854. After two AZD1222 doses, spike-specific TCR breadth and depth were significantly higher than at day 0 and than in MenACWY recipients. In the small 56-69-year group, the increase in depth fell short of significance, most likely because of low power.

A remark on this clone: Its antigen is not yet known. No quality values exist for individual bases; no much larger clone is one base distant.

The time point label of this sample denotes: about 28 days (+/-7) after the second vaccine dose. AZD1222 recipients with second doses at about 4 weeks or about 12 weeks were pooled, because spike-specific TCR depth and breadth did not differ between schedules. Vaccinee samples were obtained from the UK trials COV001 and COV002, which included a single-blind randomized controlled phase 2/3 trial of AZD1222 (ChAdOx1 nCoV-19) in healthy adults. For TCRbeta chain sequencing, PBMC samples from trial participants were taken at day 0 and at day 28 after the second dose. The CDR3 regions of human TCRbeta chains were subjected to immunosequencing. In the authors' own workflow: Repertoire TCRs were matched against a reference library of SARS-CoV-2-specific TCRs generated with the MIRA antigen-specificity platform. Breadth meant the fraction of unique TCRs that were SARS-CoV-2-associated, whereas depth meant the fraction of total T cells that were SARS-CoV-2-associated. Using the MIRA data, each spike-specific TCR was assigned both to the spike region to which the TCR was reactive and to a CD4 or CD8 class. Log10-transformed breadth and depth values were compared by one-way ANOVA with Sidak's multiple comparisons tests. TCRdb mirrors the immuneACCESS table, restricted to in-frame sequences. Some clones are absent from its copies; in checked studies, under half trace to an unresolved V gene, and the reason for the others is unknown. V and J calls and clone size follow that table, whereas D and trimming were derived from the DNA. The sample table records just over 30,000 clones; over 75% of these occur just once. The ten largest clones capture 12% to 15% of the sample.

CDR1 and CDR2 were assigned from the germline V gene as MNHEY and SVGAGI. Including the terminal cysteine and phenylalanine, the CDR3 comprises 12 residues. This entry keeps only the CDR3 DNA: 36 bases, framed from base 1. Relative to germline, V is 4 bases shorter and J is 5 bases shorter, with 8 bases between their ends. The source material was peripheral blood, sampled 28 days after the second AZD1222 dose. The sequence was obtained from an adult who received the AZD1222 COVID-19 vaccine. The V and J genes are TRBV6-5 and TRBJ2-5; no confident D gene assignment can be made. The DNA sequence is as follows: TGTGCCAGCAGTTCGACTGGCGAGACCCAGTACTTC. Its protein is CASSSTGETQYF.